This T cell receptor beta chain was sequenced for a study of graft-versus-host responses after intestinal transplantation. The overall study: Transplant recipients had multivisceral, liver-intestinal, or isolated intestinal grafts. Anti-thymocyte globulin was used for induction in all recipients, who then took tacrolimus and steroids for 2 to 4 years.

Study-wide findings and caveats: Graft-donor T cell macrochimerism in patients accompanied high graft-versus-host to host-versus-graft clonal ratios in allografts.

Germline CDR1 and CDR2: SGDLS and YYNGEE. The CDR3 covers 16 residues. Trimming removed 3 bases from V and 0 bases from J, with 10 bases in between. About this clone itself: As yet, its antigen is unknown.

Produced via immunoSEQ multiplex PCR; TCRdb's table is partial and in-frame only. The sample shows tens of thousands of clones, around 87% of them seen only once. This rearrangement joins TRBV9 to TRBJ1-6; unclear D gene. Sample: unstimulated CD8+ T cells sorted from spleen or lymph node cells, taken before transplant. The receptor was isolated from a human donor who was the organ donor for an intestinal transplant. CDR3 residues: CASSAFLSSYNSPLHF. The CDR3 region has the DNA TGTGCCAGCAGCGCCTTTCTGAGCTCCTATAATTCACCCCTCCACTTT.